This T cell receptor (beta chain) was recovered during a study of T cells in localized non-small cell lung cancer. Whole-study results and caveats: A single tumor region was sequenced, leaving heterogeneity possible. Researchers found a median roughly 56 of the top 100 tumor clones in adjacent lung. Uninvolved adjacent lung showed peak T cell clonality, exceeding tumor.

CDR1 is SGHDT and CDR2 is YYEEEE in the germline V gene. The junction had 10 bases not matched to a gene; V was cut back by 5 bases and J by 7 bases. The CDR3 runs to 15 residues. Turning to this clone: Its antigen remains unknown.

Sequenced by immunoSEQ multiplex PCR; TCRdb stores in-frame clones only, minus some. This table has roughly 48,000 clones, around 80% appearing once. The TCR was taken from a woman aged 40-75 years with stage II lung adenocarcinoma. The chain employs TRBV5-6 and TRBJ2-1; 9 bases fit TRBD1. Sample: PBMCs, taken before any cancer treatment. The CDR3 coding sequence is TGTGCCAGCAGGTTTGGCAACAGGGGGCGGAATGAGCAGTTCTTC. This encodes CASRFGNRGRNEQFF. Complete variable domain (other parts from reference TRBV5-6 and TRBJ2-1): DAGVTQSPTHLIKTRGQQVTLRCSPKSGHDTVSWYQQALGQGPQFIFQYYEEEERQRGNFPDRFSGHQFPNYSSELNVNALLLGDSALYLCASRFGNRGRNEQFFGPGTRLTVL.